This T cell receptor beta chain was captured in a study of cytomegalovirus exposure and HLA in healthy donors. On the study more broadly: Most donors, 81% of some 400 genotyped, fell in the Caucasian-associated ancestry cluster. The study's findings and limits: Later, TCR association rates were found to vary by HLA locus, highest for DRB1 and lowest for HLA-C. Later analysis revealed greater clonal expansion in HLA-associated TCR beta chains than in equally common others.

As concerns this clone: As yet, its antigen is unknown.

Trimming shortened V by 4 bases and J by 2 bases, and 9 bases separated the two germline ends. The CDR3 has 15 residues. Per the germline V gene, CDR1 is MNHEY and CDR2 is SMNVEV (reference sequence). PCR involved 60 Vbeta and 13 Jbeta primers. Profiled with immunoSEQ multiplex PCR; TCRdb holds only in-frame clones, not every one. Seen here are 190,000 or so clones, 82% observed once, and the top ten hold roughly 0.1%. The receptor was isolated from a boy aged 2 to 10 in good health and CMV-seronegative. The sample consisted of PBMCs. The chain recombines TRBV27 with TRBJ1-6; D not resolved. Here the CDR3 DNA reads TGTGCCAGCAGTTCGGAGGTTCCCTATAATTCACCCCTCCACTTT. Translating it yields CASSSEVPYNSPLHF.